Below, 2 T cell receptor beta chains from the same sample are listed, as sequenced in a study of T cell responses to AZD1222 COVID-19 vaccine. Method: immunoSEQ multiplex PCR; TCRdb's copy keeps in-frame clones and lacks some. The sample holds over 130,000 clones, 90% seen once. The source was peripheral blood, collected 28 days after the second AZD1222 dose. The receptors originated from an adult who received the AZD1222 COVID-19 vaccine.

The V call is TRBV30, the J call TRBJ2-3; either TRBD1 or TRBD2 may fit D (5 bases each). Germline-derived CDR1 and CDR2 are GTSNPN and SVGIG (reference sequence). The ends were cut back, 1 base at V and 4 bases at J, with 6 bases in the middle. The CDR3 has 12 residues. CDR3 amino acids: CAWSGGSDTQYF. In DNA form, the CDR3 reads TGTGCCTGGAGTGGGGGGTCAGATACGCAGTATTTT. Using reference TRBV30 and TRBJ2-3 for the parts outside the CDR3, the full variable domain is SQTIHQWPATLVQPVGSPLSLECTVEGTSNPNLYWYRQAAGRGLQLLFYSVGIGQISSEVPQNLSASRPQDRQFILSSKKLLLSDSGFYLCAWSGGSDTQYFGPGTRLTVL.

The rearrangement joins TRBV24-1 to TRBJ1-5; TRBD1 matches 9 bases. Germline-derived CDR1 and CDR2 are KGHDR and SFDVKD. CDR3 length: 12 amino acids. V trimming: 10 bases; J trimming: 4 bases; junction bases outside the gene matches: 1. CDR3 sequence: CATGTGNQPQHF. In nucleotides, the CDR3 is TGTGCCACTGGGACAGGGAATCAGCCCCAGCATTTT.